This TCR beta chain was recorded in a study of cytomegalovirus exposure and HLA in healthy donors. The study's findings and limits: Researchers reported from a later analysis that most CMV-associated TCR beta chains appeared HLA-restricted. V- and J-gene trimming in TCR beta was tied to a missense DCLRE1C variant by an analysis performed later.

With respect to this clone: The antigen is not known.

Researchers ran the PCR with 60 Vbeta and 13 Jbeta primers. Original data processing: Unique TCR beta chains totaled some 80 million in a later count, with roughly 11 million of them shared. Clones were sequenced by immunoSEQ multiplex PCR, and TCRdb holds only the in-frame ones, with some missing. D and trimming come from the DNA, and the V and J calls and clone size come from that table. In the table there are a few hundred thousand clones, roughly 80% of which are singletons. Sequenced: PBMCs. The TCR was taken from a man aged 40-49 years in good health and CMV-seronegative.

The CDR3 bases are TGCGCCAGCAGCCCCCTAAGCGAGGGCGAGCAGTACTTC. As protein: CASSPLSEGEQYF. The chain employs TRBV5-1 and TRBJ2-5; perhaps TRBD2 as D (5 bases). Judging by the DNA end, TRBJ2-7 fits better; the J call may be wrong. This CDR3 is 13 amino acids long. Germline-derived CDR1 and CDR2 are SGHRS and YFSETQ.